This entry lists 9 T cell receptor beta chains sequenced from one sample in a study of blood T cells in healthy people across ages. The second PCR ran about 6 to 12 cycles with a sample-barcoded 5' primer and J-beta primers. MiXCR, run by TCRdb on the 5' RACE reads, gives a single entry per CDR3 protein. The repertoire consists of under 1 million distinct CDR3 sequences, with around 42% occurring once and the leading ten covering about a fifth. Sequenced material: blood. Source of these receptors: a man aged 60 to 69 in good health.

This chain connects TRBV12-3 or TRBV12-4 to TRBJ2-5; 7 bases fit TRBD1. The J call may not be correct, given that the DNA end is closer to TRBJ2-4. This CDR3 has 15 residues. CDR3 amino acids: CASTYRGRSENIQYF. The DNA for the CDR3 is TGTGCCAGCACTTACAGGGGCAGATCCGAAAACATTCAGTACTTC.

Only a few counts were recorded for this clonotype. V is TRBV4-3 and J is TRBJ1-2; D not certain. The germline V and J ends were trimmed by 0 bases and 6 bases, with 11 bases remaining between them. This CDR3 comprises 14 residues. Germline V lookup: CDR1 LGHNA, CDR2 YSLEER. The CDR3 region is CASSQDESRHGYTF. As DNA, the CDR3 is TGCGCCAGCAGCCAAGACGAGAGCCGACATGGCTACACCTTC.

This clonotype was found a few times. The chain recombines TRBV20-1 with TRBJ2-4, with 8 bases aligning to TRBD2. Germline CDR1 and CDR2: DFQATT and SNEGSKA (reference sequence). V trimming: 3 bases; J trimming: 6 bases; junction bases outside the gene matches: 7. This CDR3 has 14 amino acids. This CDR3 is CSARIAGLVNIQYF. CDR3 coding DNA: TGCAGTGCTAGGATAGCGGGGCTAGTAAACATTCAGTACTTC.

The chain couples TRBV20-1 to TRBJ2-1, with D unresolved. Germline CDR1 is DFQATT and CDR2 is SNEGSKA (reference sequence). Between the trimmed V and J ends, which lost 1 base and 9 bases, there was a span of 7 bases. There are 11 residues in the CDR3. In DNA form, the CDR3 reads TGCAGTGCTAGAGTCCCCGTTGAGCAGTTCTTC. This gives the protein CSARVPVEQFF.

The chain carries TRBV25-1 and TRBJ2-4, with no clear D. Near its end, the DNA agrees better with TRBJ2-7, so the J call may be wrong. CDR1 MGHDK and CDR2 SYGVNS come from the germline V gene. The CDR3 is made up of 14 amino acids. DNA of the CDR3: TGTGCCAGCAGTGAAGTAGCAGGATTTTACGAGCAGTACTTC. This encodes CASSEVAGFYEQYF.

This sequence joins TRBV7-2 and TRBJ1-4; 7 bases are shared with TRBD1. Trimming cost V 5 bases and J 9 bases; bases outside gene matches: 6. CDR1 SGHTA and CDR2 FQGNSA come from the germline V gene. The CDR3 is made up of 13 amino acids. The CDR3, as DNA: TGTGCCAGCAGCCCACCAGGGGGACAAAAACTGTTTTTT. The encoded protein is CASSPPGGQKLFF. Full variable domain (missing parts from reference TRBV7-2 and TRBJ1-4): GAGVSQSPSNKVTEKGKDVELRCDPISGHTALYWYRQSLGQGLEFLIYFQGNSAPDKSGLPSDRFSAERTGGSVSTLTIQRTQQEDSAVYLCASSPPGGQKLFFGSGTQLSVL.

There are a few counts of this clonotype. J is TRBJ1-2 and V is TRBV6-1, with 7 bases aligning to TRBD1. Germline CDR1 and CDR2: MNHNS and SASEGT. CDR3 length: 15 amino acids. V gave up 6 bases and J gave up 7 bases; unmatched junction bases: 14. This CDR3 reads CASRKQGNPAVGYTF. In DNA, the CDR3 is TGTGCCAGCAGGAAACAGGGGAACCCCGCGGTTGGCTACACCTTC.

With regard to this clonotype: A much larger clonotype is one base distant, so this may be a read error. The V call is TRBV12-5, the J call TRBJ2-4; D is possibly TRBD1 (5 bases). The CDR3 extends over 17 amino acids. The germline gives CDR1 LGHNT, CDR2 FRNRAP. The CDR3 reads CASGLVVQGLARNIQYF. The CDR3, as DNA: TGTGCTAGTGGTTTGGTAGTGCAGGGATTAGCCAGAAACATTCAGTACTTC.

V and J are TRBV18 and TRBJ2-5; 7 bases are shared with TRBD1. This CDR3 is built from 17 residues. Trimming took 3 bases from V and 1 from J; bases not matched to a gene: 11. Germline CDR1 KGHSH, CDR2 LQKENI. The CDR3 region is CASSPQNDREIQETQYF. The CDR3 DNA reads as TGTGCCAGCTCACCCCAGAACGACAGGGAGATCCAAGAGACCCAGTACTTC.